In this sample, the clone carrying this TCR beta chain turned up a few times. Its specificity is unknown. Reverse transcription of roughly 0.5 to 1 ug RNA was carried out with random hexamers. Amplification of TCR beta CDR3 was carried out by immunoSEQ multiplex PCR, which covered 54 Vbeta and 13 Jbeta segments. Via MiXCR, TCRdb re-called the immunoSEQ multiplex PCR reads, giving one row per CDR3 protein. The sample holds fewer than 350,000 distinct CDR3 sequences; almost 85% are singletons and the top ten take approximately 0.2%. This record belongs to a study of CD8 T cells in Susac syndrome. General study points: Individuals included in the TCR sequencing and HLA analysis were acknowledged by the study to be relatively few in number.

The authors carried out high-throughput sequencing of TCR beta. They applied it to CD8+ and CD4+ T cells obtained from blood. The TCR sequence derives from a human donor with multiple sclerosis. The sample consisted of CD8+ T cells from PBMCs.

The CDR3 spells CASSPRRGGIHEQYF. The DNA for the CDR3 is TGTGCCAGCAGCCCAAGACGGGGAGGGATCCACGAGCAGTACTTC. V gene TRBV9 combines with J gene TRBJ2-7, with TRBD2 identical over 7 bases. The CDR3 is made up of 15 amino acids. V lost 4 bases to trimming and J lost 5 bases; unmatched junction nucleotides: 12. CDR1 and CDR2 (germline): SGDLS, YYNGEE.